This passage covers 27 T cell receptor beta chains from one sample sequenced in a study of T cell changes during pregnancy in multiple sclerosis. Clones were read by immunoSEQ multiplex PCR, and TCRdb kept only the in-frame ones, dropping some. The sample lists about 77,000 clones, 93% seen once, with 2.5% to 3% in the top ten. The sequencing used peripheral blood, collected after pregnancy. The source is a female donor in good health, enrolled as a control in a pregnancy study.

This rearrangement joins TRBV6-5 to TRBJ2-3; 7 nucleotides agree with TRBD2. Trimming cost V 7 bases and J 3 bases; bases outside gene matches: 7. This CDR3 comprises 14 residues. Germline V lookup: CDR1 MNHEY, CDR2 SVGAGI. DNA for the CDR3: TGTGCCAGCAAGGTAGCGGGTTCTACAGATACGCAGTATTTT. Its translation is CASKVAGSTDTQYF.

The rearrangement uses TRBV5-1 and TRBJ2-5, with D possibly matching TRBD2 (6 bases). Germline CDR1 and CDR2: SGHRS and YFSETQ. The V end lost 0 bases, the J end lost 1 base, and 10 bases lay between the germline ends. The CDR3 is 15 amino acids. The CDR3 DNA reads as TGCGCCAGCAGCTTGGCCGGGGGTTTCCAAGAGACCCAGTACTTC. It specifies CASSLAGGFQETQYF.

The chain has TRBV19 and TRBJ1-5; tentative D call: TRBD1 (5 bases). The CDR3 totals 13 residues. CDR1 LNHDA and CDR2 SQIVND come from the germline V gene (reference sequence). Trimming left V 11 bases short and J 5 bases short, with 16 bases between. The CDR3 nucleotides read TGTGCCGCCTCCGTCAGGGCGGATCAGCCCCAGCATTTT. It translates to CAASVRADQPQHF.

The chain combines TRBV18 with TRBJ2-3, with D perhaps matching TRBD1 (5 bases). Germline values: CDR1 KGHSH, CDR2 LQKENI. This CDR3 region has 18 residues. V shed 3 bases and J shed 2 bases, with 21 bases lying between them. The CDR3 sequence: CASSPDEIGHTLTDTQYF. The CDR3 bases are TGTGCCAGCTCACCTGACGAAATAGGACACACCCTCACAGATACGCAGTATTTT.

The rearrangement uses TRBV10-3 and TRBJ1-2; 7 bases map to TRBD1. Germline lookup yields CDR1 ENHRY and CDR2 SYGVKD. J gave up 7 bases and V 10 bases, and 12 bases lay outside the gene matches. CDR3 length: 13 amino acids. CDR3 sequence reads: CATTLTGDRGYTF. As DNA, the CDR3 is TGTGCCACCACGCTAACAGGGGATCGTGGCTACACCTTC.

This chain links TRBV7-2 with TRBJ2-1; maybe TRBD2 (6 bases). V lost 1 base and J lost 7, with 11 bases in between. The CDR3 totals 14 residues. CDR1 and CDR2 from the germline V gene are SGHTA and FQGNSA. This CDR3 reads CASSLVGGSNEQFF. The CDR3 DNA is TGTGCCAGCAGCTTAGTTGGGGGGTCGAATGAGCAGTTCTTC.

This chain connects TRBV7-9 to TRBJ2-2, with 8 nucleotides matching TRBD1. The CDR3 consists of 16 residues. Per germline, CDR1 SEHNR and CDR2 FQNEAQ (reference sequence). J was trimmed by 3 bases and V by 3 bases; bases with no gene match: 6. The CDR3 region is CASSFPAGGYTGELFF. For the CDR3, the DNA is TGTGCCAGCAGCTTCCCGGCAGGGGGCTACACCGGGGAGCTGTTTTTT.

V and J are TRBV25-1 and TRBJ2-5, with a tentative D call TRBD2 (6 bases). The CDR3 contains 15 residues. Per germline, CDR1 MGHDK and CDR2 SYGVNS. V gave up 3 bases and J gave up 3 bases, with 14 bases separating them. CDR3 nucleotides: TGTGCCAGCAGTGAGGTGGGACTGGTTAAAGAGACCCAGTACTTC. Translation gives CASSEVGLVKETQYF.

This chain connects TRBV7-2 to TRBJ2-5; 7 nucleotides align to TRBD2. The trim removed 10 bases at V and 9 bases at J, leaving 20 bases unmatched. This CDR3 contains 15 residues. The V gene's germline CDR1 is SGHTA and CDR2 FQGNSA. The CDR3 nucleotides are TGTGCCACCACTACGTCGGGAGGATCCCAAGTTCCCCAGTACTTC. The encoded protein is CATTTSGGSQVPQYF.

V usage is TRBV5-8 and J usage is TRBJ2-1, with 9 positions matching TRBD2. The V and J ends lost 0 bases and 9 bases, in that order; junction bases with no gene match: 4. The CDR3 extends over 14 amino acids. Per germline, CDR1 SGHTS and CDR2 YDEGEE. CDR3 nucleotide sequence: TGTGCCAGCAGCTTGGTAGCGGGAGCAGGTGAGCAGTTCTTC. It codes for CASSLVAGAGEQFF.

This clone was detected once. This chain uses TRBV9 with TRBJ2-7; 7 bases fit TRBD1. Germline V gene data show CDR1 as SGDLS and CDR2 as YYNGEE. The CDR3 has 16 residues. J lost 3 bases, V lost 4 bases, and 13 bases had no gene match. CDR3 sequence reads: CASSTHGDREIYEQYF. The CDR3 DNA follows: TGTGCCAGCAGCACCCATGGCGACAGGGAGATCTACGAGCAGTACTTC.

The chain has TRBV7-2 and TRBJ2-3; 10 bases align to TRBD2. The germline V gene encodes CDR1 SGHTA and CDR2 FQGNSA. The length of the CDR3 is 14 residues. Germline trimming cut 5 bases from V and 6 bases from J; bases unmatched to any gene: 5. The CDR3 nucleotides read TGTGCCAGCAGCCGGGGACTAGCGTCCGATACGCAGTATTTT. Amino acids: CASSRGLASDTQYF.

This chain links TRBV7-9 with TRBJ2-5; TRBD1 agrees at 9 bases. With V trimmed by 1 base and J by 4 bases, 7 bases remained unmatched. CDR1 is SEHNR, CDR2 FQNEAQ, per germline (reference sequence). The CDR3 runs to 16 residues. The CDR3 nucleotides are TGTGCCAGCAGCTTAGATCCGGGACAGGGTCGAGAGACCCAGTACTTC. Amino acids: CASSLDPGQGRETQYF.

The chain uses TRBV19 and TRBJ1-5, with 9 bases fitting TRBD1. Germline V lookup: CDR1 LNHDA, CDR2 SQIVND (reference sequence). Trimming removed 8 bases from V and 6 bases from J; junction bases left unmatched: 8. The CDR3 totals 14 residues. CDR3 in amino acids: CASVSGTGFQPQHF. CDR3 in DNA: TGTGCCAGTGTTTCCGGGACAGGGTTTCAGCCCCAGCATTTT.

The chain uses TRBV7-9 and TRBJ1-4; D ambiguous. Germline CDR1 and CDR2: SEHNR and FQNEAQ (reference sequence). V dropped 2 bases and J dropped 4 bases, with 11 bases sitting between them. The CDR3 spans 15 residues. CDR3 protein: CASSLIGEGNEKLFF. As DNA, the CDR3 is TGTGCCAGCAGCTTAATCGGGGAAGGTAATGAAAAACTGTTTTTT. The whole variable domain, filled in from reference TRBV7-9 and TRBJ1-4, reads DTGVSQNPRHKITKRGQNVTFRCDPISEHNRLYWYRQTLGQGPEFLTYFQNEAQLEKSRLLSDRFSAERPKGSFSTLEIQRTEQGDSAMYLCASSLIGEGNEKLFFGSGTQLSVL.

DNA for the CDR3: TGTGCCGGAGGGACAGGGAACCATGGCTACACCTTC. Amino acid sequence: CAGGTGNHGYTF. The chain couples TRBV2 to TRBJ1-2; 9 bases align to TRBD1. This CDR3 has 12 amino acids. The V segment lost 11 bases and the J segment 6 bases; nucleotides outside the gene matches: 7. Germline CDR1 is SNHLY and CDR2 is FYNNEI.

The chain couples TRBV28 to TRBJ1-1, with a possible D match to TRBD1 (6 bases). The CDR3 sequence is 14 residues long. Trimming removed 8 bases from V and 9 bases from J, with 22 bases in between. The germline gives CDR1 MDHEN, CDR2 SYDVKM. CDR3 sequence reads: CASGWTVDSDQAFF. The CDR3 nucleotides read TGTGCCAGCGGCTGGACAGTCGATAGTGATCAAGCTTTCTTT.

The chain uses TRBV5-6 and TRBJ2-1; 11 nucleotides align to TRBD2. This CDR3 spans 17 amino acids. Unmatched junction bases numbered 8, after V lost 0 bases and J lost 6 bases. The germline CDR1 and CDR2 sequences are SGHDT and YYEEEE. The CDR3 protein is CASSLGRGLAVGNEQFF. CDR3 coding DNA: TGTGCCAGCAGCTTGGGACGGGGACTAGCGGTGGGCAATGAGCAGTTCTTC.

The genes are TRBV6-1 and TRBJ2-3, with 10 positions matching TRBD1. V shed 6 bases and J 5 bases; nucleotides not matched to a gene: 5. Germline CDR1 reads MNHNS; CDR2 reads SASEGT. The CDR3 has 14 amino acids. The CDR3 coding sequence is TGTGCCAGCAGCCCCGGGACAGGGGTAGATACGCAGTATTTT. Translated, it gives CASSPGTGVDTQYF.

This clone showed up many times. The chain recombines TRBV6-1 with TRBJ2-3; 14 nucleotides align to TRBD2. The CDR3 has 15 residues. With 3 bases clipped from V and 4 bases from J, the junction kept 0 bases outside the gene matches. The germline gives CDR1 MNHNS, CDR2 SASEGT. The CDR3, as DNA: TGTGCCAGCAGTGAGACTAGCGGGGGGGCAGATACGCAGTATTTT. Protein product: CASSETSGGADTQYF.

The chain has TRBV12-5 and TRBJ2-1; 9 nucleotides align to TRBD2. CDR1 and CDR2 from the germline V gene are LGHNT and FRNRAP. This CDR3 is built from 18 residues. Trimming at V came to 5 bases and at J to 1 base, leaving 12 bases not matched to a gene. CDR3 nucleotides: TGTGCTAGTGGTCCAAGACTAGCGGCCCCTGATTCCTACAATGAGCAGTTCTTC. Translation: CASGPRLAAPDSYNEQFF.

This chain links TRBV6-5 with TRBJ2-1; 9 bases agree with TRBD2. Trimming cost V 4 bases and J 1 base; bases outside gene matches: 5. Germline V gene data show CDR1 as MNHEY and CDR2 as SVGAGI. This CDR3 has 16 residues. In DNA, the CDR3 is TGTGCCAGCAGTTGGGCCAGCGGGGGGTCCTACAATGAGCAGTTCTTC. Its translation: CASSWASGGSYNEQFF.

This chain uses TRBV5-6 with TRBJ2-5, with TRBD2 identical over 11 bases. The CDR3 length is 15 residues. V lost 1 base to trimming and J lost 4 bases; unmatched junction nucleotides: 3. CDR1 SGHDT and CDR2 YYEEEE come from the germline V gene. The CDR3: CASSLSSGRGETQYF. The DNA of the CDR3 is TGTGCCAGCAGCTTGAGTAGCGGGAGGGGAGAGACCCAGTACTTC.

The chain is built from TRBV19 and TRBJ2-2; perhaps TRBD1 as D (6 bases). Germline values: CDR1 LNHDA, CDR2 SQIVND (reference sequence). The CDR3 covers 15 residues. Deletions cut 7 bases from V and 0 bases from J, with 12 bases between. CDR3 nucleotide sequence: TGTGCCAGTAAGGGACAACCATCGAACACCGGGGAGCTGTTTTTT. As protein: CASKGQPSNTGELFF.

Here the CDR3 reads CSVPSGNLGAYGYTF. Here the CDR3 DNA reads TGCAGCGTGCCCTCGGGGAATCTTGGAGCCTATGGCTACACCTTC. The genes are TRBV29-1 and TRBJ1-2; no definite D call. Germline values: CDR1 SQVTM, CDR2 ANQGSEA. V was shortened by 6 bases and J by 4 bases, with 21 bases between the two germline ends. This CDR3 contains 15 residues. The full variable domain, in which reference TRBV29-1 and TRBJ1-2 provide the parts outside the CDR3, is SAVISQKPSRDICQRGTSLTIQCQVDSQVTMMFWYRQQPGQSLTLIATANQGSEATYESGFVIDKFPISRPNLTFSTLTVSNMSPEDSSIYLCSVPSGNLGAYGYTFGSGTRLTVV.

V and J are TRBV27 and TRBJ1-1; the match to TRBD1 covers 9 bases. V was pared by 3 bases and J by 1 base, with 3 bases of the junction left unmatched. The germline gives CDR1 MNHEY, CDR2 SMNVEV (reference sequence). This CDR3 is 15 amino acids long. CDR3 region: CASSFQTGGNTEAFF. In nucleotides, the CDR3 is TGTGCCAGCAGTTTTCAGACAGGGGGGAACACTGAAGCTTTCTTT.

The chain links TRBV12-5 to TRBJ1-4; no firm D call. This CDR3 is 14 amino acids long. Germline V CDR1 and CDR2: LGHNT, FRNRAP. The germline V and J ends were trimmed by 1 base and 4 bases, with 7 bases remaining between them. This CDR3 is CASGLGHGNEKLFF. The CDR3 DNA reads as TGTGCTAGTGGTTTGGGACACGGTAATGAAAAACTGTTTTTT.